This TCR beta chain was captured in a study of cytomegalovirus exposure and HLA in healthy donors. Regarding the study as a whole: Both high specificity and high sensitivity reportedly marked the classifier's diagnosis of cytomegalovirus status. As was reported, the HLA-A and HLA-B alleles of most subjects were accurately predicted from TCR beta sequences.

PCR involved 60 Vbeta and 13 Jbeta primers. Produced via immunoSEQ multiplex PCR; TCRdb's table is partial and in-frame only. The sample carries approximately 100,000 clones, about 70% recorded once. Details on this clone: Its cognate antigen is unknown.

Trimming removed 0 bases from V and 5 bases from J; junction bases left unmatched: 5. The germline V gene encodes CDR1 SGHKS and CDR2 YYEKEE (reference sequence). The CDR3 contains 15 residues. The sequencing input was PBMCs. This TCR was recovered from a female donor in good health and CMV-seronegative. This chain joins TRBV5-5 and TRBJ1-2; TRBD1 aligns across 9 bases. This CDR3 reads CASSLGDRVVYGYTF. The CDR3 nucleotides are TGTGCCAGCAGCTTGGGGGACAGGGTGGTATATGGCTACACCTTC. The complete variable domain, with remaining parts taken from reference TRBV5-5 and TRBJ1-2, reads DAGVTQSPTHLIKTRGQQVTLRCSPISGHKSVSWYQQVLGQGPQFIFQYYEKEERGRGNFPDRFSARQFPNYSSELNVNALLLGDSALYLCASSLGDRVVYGYTFGSGTRLTVV.